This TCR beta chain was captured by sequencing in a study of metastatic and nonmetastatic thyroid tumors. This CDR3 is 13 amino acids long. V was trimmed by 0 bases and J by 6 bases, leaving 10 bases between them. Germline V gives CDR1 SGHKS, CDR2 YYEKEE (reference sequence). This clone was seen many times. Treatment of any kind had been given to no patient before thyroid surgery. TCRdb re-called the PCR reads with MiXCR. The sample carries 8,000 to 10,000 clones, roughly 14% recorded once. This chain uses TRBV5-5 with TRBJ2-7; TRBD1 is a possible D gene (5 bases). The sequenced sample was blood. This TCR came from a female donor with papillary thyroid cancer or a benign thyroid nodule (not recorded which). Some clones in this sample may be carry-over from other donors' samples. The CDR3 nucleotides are TGTGCCAGCAGCTTGGTGACAGACAGCGAGCAGTACTTC. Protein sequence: CASSLVTDSEQYF.